The 31 T cell receptor beta chains below were found in one sample sequenced in a study of shared clonotypes between healthy human individuals (dated by TCRdb to 2018 to 2020). Library generation was performed with the immunoSEQ multiplex PCR assay. TCRdb re-hosts the immuneACCESS table, in-frame sequences only. Its copies lack some clones; in the studies checked, an unresolved V gene accounts for under half of them, and the cause for the rest is not known. Recorded for this sample are around 600,000 clones; approximately 95% of them occurred a single time. The ten biggest clones cover approximately 0.12% of the sample. CD8 naive samples were CD45RO-negative cells positively selected for CCR7, giving a CD45RA+CCR7+ population that excluded TemRA cells. The specimen was naive CD8+ T cells sorted from blood. Interpreted using the paper, the cell subset or site label stands for: CD45RA+CCR7+. The receptors stem from a woman in her twenties or thirties in good health.

The chain uses TRBV27 and TRBJ2-1; D may be TRBD2 (6 bases). Germline assignment: CDR1 MNHEY and CDR2 SMNVEV (reference sequence). Trimming shortened V by 4 bases and J by 0 bases, and 28 bases separated the two germline ends. The length of the CDR3 is 21 residues. The CDR3 loop reads CASSSPASSANSGFSYNEQFF. The CDR3 bases are TGTGCCAGCAGTTCTCCGGCCAGCAGCGCGAATAGCGGTTTCTCCTACAATGAGCAGTTCTTC.

The V call is TRBV7-8, the J call TRBJ2-3; 9 positions agree with TRBD1. The CDR3 is 15 amino acids. Germline-derived CDR1 and CDR2 are SGHVS and FQNEAQ. The trim removed 5 bases at V and 6 bases at J, leaving 9 bases unmatched. CDR3 DNA sequence: TGTGCCAGCAGCCCCCGGGACAGGGTCCCGGATACGCAGTATTTT. It translates to CASSPRDRVPDTQYF.

The rearrangement uses TRBV9 and TRBJ2-1; 8 bases align to TRBD2. The trim removed 0 bases at V and 3 bases at J, leaving 2 bases unmatched. This CDR3 has 15 amino acids. CDR1 is SGDLS, CDR2 YYNGEE, per germline. The CDR3 spells CASSVGREGYNEQFF. The CDR3 DNA reads TGTGCCAGCAGCGTAGGACGGGAGGGCTACAATGAGCAGTTCTTC.

The J gene is TRBJ2-7, the V gene TRBV5-1; D may match TRBD1 or TRBD2 (5 bases each). CDR3 length: 14 residues. V lost 4 bases to trimming and J lost 2 bases, with 13 bases between them. Germline V CDR1 and CDR2: SGHRS, YFSETQ. CDR3 sequence: CASSPYSGPYEQYF. The CDR3 DNA reads TGCGCCAGCAGCCCCTACTCGGGACCCTACGAGCAGTACTTC.

CDR3 protein: CASSFGGPGTQYF. The CDR3, as DNA: TGTGCCAGCAGTTTCGGGGGCCCGGGGACCCAGTACTTC. The genes are TRBV28 and TRBJ2-5; either TRBD1 or TRBD2 may fit D (6 bases each). The CDR3 has 13 amino acids. Germline V gives CDR1 MDHEN, CDR2 SYDVKM. The V end lost 3 bases, the J end lost 7 bases, and 12 bases lay between the germline ends.

The chain combines TRBV28 with TRBJ2-3; no definite D call. The V gene lost 10 bases and the J gene lost 4 bases, with 18 bases spanning the gap. CDR1 is MDHEN and CDR2 is SYDVKM in the germline V gene. This CDR3 is built from 14 residues. CDR3 nucleotide sequence: TGTGCCACCGAAATCAGCAACCCCTCAGATACGCAGTATTTT. Amino acid sequence: CATEISNPSDTQYF.

The chain carries TRBV2 and TRBJ2-3; no definite D call. This CDR3 is 12 amino acids long. CDR1 is SNHLY, CDR2 FYNNEI, per germline. V was cut by 2 bases and J by 5 bases, with 5 bases left in between. DNA for the CDR3: TGTGCCAGCAGTGAATATGGAGATACGCAGTATTTT. Encoded protein: CASSEYGDTQYF.

The gene calls are TRBV28 and TRBJ2-5; 14 bases are shared with TRBD2. The J call is uncertain, as TRBJ2-7 better fits the DNA end. This CDR3 has 17 amino acids. The germline gives CDR1 MDHEN, CDR2 SYDVKM. CDR3 protein: CASSEPPGTSGSYEQYF. CDR3 sequence (DNA): TGTGCCAGCAGTGAACCCCCCGGGACTAGCGGGAGCTACGAGCAGTACTTC.

The rearrangement uses TRBV27 and TRBJ2-3, with 8 bases lining up with TRBD2. The CDR3 is 13 amino acids. V shed 10 bases, J shed 6 bases, and the junction held 9 bases outside the gene matches. The V gene's germline CDR1 is MNHEY and CDR2 SMNVEV (reference sequence). CDR3 DNA sequence: TGTGCCACCTCCTGGGGCGGGAGGGATACGCAGTATTTT. It translates to CATSWGGRDTQYF.

The chain couples TRBV27 to TRBJ2-1; D ambiguous. CDR1 is MNHEY and CDR2 is SMNVEV in the germline V gene (reference sequence). Deletions cut 2 bases from V and 9 bases from J, with 8 bases between. This CDR3 is 12 amino acids long. In DNA, the CDR3 is TGTGCCAGCAGTTTAAGCTTCGGTGAGCAGTTCTTC. Translating it yields CASSLSFGEQFF.

The chain is built from TRBV30 and TRBJ2-1; no definite D call. Trimming took 0 bases from V and 8 from J, leaving 8 bases between them. The CDR3 runs to 12 residues. The germline V gene has CDR1 GTSNPN and CDR2 SVGIG (reference sequence). Written as DNA, the CDR3 is TGTGCCTGGAGTGTACCCAGCCATGAGCAGTTCTTC. It yields the protein CAWSVPSHEQFF. The entire variable domain, with the rest obtained from reference TRBV30 and TRBJ2-1, is as follows: SQTIHQWPATLVQPVGSPLSLECTVEGTSNPNLYWYRQAAGRGLQLLFYSVGIGQISSEVPQNLSASRPQDRQFILSSKKLLLSDSGFYLCAWSVPSHEQFFGPGTRLTVL.

The chain carries TRBV4-2 and TRBJ2-7; no clear D. The germline CDR1 and CDR2 sequences are LGHNA and YNFKEQ. V lost 0 bases and J lost 0, with 15 bases in between. The CDR3 consists of 17 residues. CDR3: CASSQDPILSPSYEQYF. In DNA, the CDR3 is TGTGCCAGCAGCCAAGATCCTATCTTAAGTCCCTCCTACGAGCAGTACTTC.

This chain links TRBV19 with TRBJ2-7; 10 bases line up with TRBD2. Looked up from germline, CDR1 is LNHDA and CDR2 is SQIVND (reference sequence). This CDR3 has 16 amino acids. Germline trimming cut 6 bases from V and 5 bases from J; bases unmatched to any gene: 13. Written as DNA, the CDR3 is TGTGCCAGTAGCCATAGGGCTAGCGGGAGCAGGCACGAGCAGTACTTC. This sequence encodes CASSHRASGSRHEQYF.

J is TRBJ1-3 and V is TRBV4-1, with D uncertain. Between the trimmed V and J ends, which lost 0 bases and 2 bases, there was a span of 8 bases. The germline V gene encodes CDR1 MGHRA and CDR2 YSYEKL. The CDR3 extends over 15 amino acids. The CDR3 sequence is CASSQDRRAGNTIYF. CDR3 nucleotide sequence: TGCGCCAGCAGCCAAGATCGGAGGGCTGGAAACACCATATATTTT.

The V and J genes are TRBV29-1 and TRBJ1-3, with D unresolved. CDR1 is SQVTM, CDR2 ANQGSEA, per germline. The CDR3 is 12 amino acids. The V end lost 6 bases, the J end lost 2 bases, and 8 bases lay between the germline ends. The DNA of the CDR3 is TGCAGCGTATGGGAGACTGGAAACACCATATATTTT. Protein sequence: CSVWETGNTIYF.

This chain uses TRBV4-1 with TRBJ2-7; D could derive from TRBD1 or TRBD2 (6 bases each). Trimming stripped 1 base from V and 6 bases from J, with 10 bases between. CDR3 size: 13 residues. CDR1 and CDR2 from the germline V gene are MGHRA and YSYEKL. CDR3 residues: CASSQGGAVEQYF. CDR3 DNA sequence: TGCGCCAGCAGCCAAGGGGGGGCTGTCGAGCAGTACTTC.

This chain links TRBV19 with TRBJ2-2; TRBD1 agrees at 10 bases. CDR1 is LNHDA and CDR2 is SQIVND in the germline V gene (reference sequence). This CDR3 contains 13 residues. J was trimmed by 6 bases and V by 10 bases; bases with no gene match: 5. CDR3 loop: CATGTGEAGELFF. The CDR3 DNA reads as TGTGCCACCGGGACAGGGGAGGCCGGGGAGCTGTTTTTT.

The table lists this clone with a count of one. This chain joins TRBV7-9 and TRBJ2-1; TRBD1 agrees at 7 bases. The CDR3 covers 13 residues. V dropped 7 bases and J dropped 5; count of bases not matched to a gene: 5. The germline V gene has CDR1 SEHNR and CDR2 FQNEAQ (reference sequence). The DNA for the CDR3 is TGTGCCAGCACCATGGGACAGCACAATGAGCAGTTCTTC. This codes for CASTMGQHNEQFF.

In the case of this clone: Other nucleotide sequences from this sample produce the same CDR3. The chain recombines TRBV27 with TRBJ2-1, with TRBD2 matching 14 bases. Germline V gene data show CDR1 as MNHEY and CDR2 as SMNVEV (reference sequence). CDR3 length equals 15 residues. V shed 7 bases and J 7 bases; nucleotides not matched to a gene: 6. The CDR3 is CASTPGTSGRNEQFF. The DNA for the CDR3 is TGTGCCAGCACACCAGGGACTAGCGGGAGAAATGAGCAGTTCTTC.

The chain carries TRBV28 and TRBJ2-7; TRBD1 agrees at 7 bases. V was pared by 4 bases and J by 5 bases, with 14 bases of the junction left unmatched. The germline CDR1 and CDR2 sequences are MDHEN and SYDVKM. CDR3 length: 16 residues. This CDR3 is CASSSTVAGGNHEQYF. DNA of the CDR3: TGTGCCAGCAGTTCCACGGTTGCAGGGGGAAACCACGAGCAGTACTTC.

This chain links TRBV19 with TRBJ2-7; TRBD2 matches 8 bases. J gave up 4 bases and V 7 bases, and 24 bases lay outside the gene matches. In germline, CDR1 is LNHDA, CDR2 SQIVND (reference sequence). The CDR3 contains 19 residues. The CDR3 DNA is TGTGCCAGTACCCCTCCGTCTCCTAGCGGGTGCCCGCTCGGGTACGAGCAGTACTTC. Encoded protein: CASTPPSPSGCPLGYEQYF. Based on the CDR3 plus reference TRBV19 and TRBJ2-7, the full variable domain is DGGITQSPKYLFRKEGQNVTLSCEQNLNHDAMYWYRQDPGQGLRLIYYSQIVNDFQKGDIAEGYSVSREKKESFPLTVTSAQKNPTAFYLCASTPPSPSGCPLGYEQYFGPGTRLTVT.

V gene TRBV7-9 combines with J gene TRBJ2-5; 8 bases line up with TRBD1. With V trimmed by 5 bases and J by 1 base, 0 bases remained unmatched. CDR1 and CDR2 (germline): SEHNR, FQNEAQ (reference sequence). This CDR3 has 13 residues. The chain's CDR3 is CASSGQGQETQYF. The CDR3 DNA follows: TGTGCCAGCAGCGGACAGGGCCAAGAGACCCAGTACTTC. Using reference TRBV7-9 and TRBJ2-5 for the parts outside the CDR3, the full variable domain is DTGVSQNPRHKITKRGQNVTFRCDPISEHNRLYWYRQTLGQGPEFLTYFQNEAQLEKSRLLSDRFSAERPKGSFSTLEIQRTEQGDSAMYLCASSGQGQETQYFGPGTRLLVL.

The genes are TRBV7-8 and TRBJ2-7, with TRBD2 identical over 8 bases. The V gene's germline CDR1 is SGHVS and CDR2 FQNEAQ. With V trimmed by 2 bases and J by 2 bases, 14 bases remained unmatched. The CDR3 covers 18 residues. The CDR3 loop is CASSLYRGRPQLTYEQYF. The CDR3 DNA reads as TGTGCCAGCAGCTTATACCGCGGGAGGCCCCAATTAACCTACGAGCAGTACTTC.

This chain uses TRBV11-2 with TRBJ2-2, with 7 bases aligning to TRBD1. The J segment lost 7 bases and the V segment lost 7 bases, leaving 12 bases of the junction unmatched. This CDR3 contains 15 residues. From germline, CDR1 is SGHAT and CDR2 FQNNGV. The DNA for the CDR3 is TGTGCCAGCACCGAGAGGGGGACAGTCATCGGGGAGCTGTTTTTT. Its translation: CASTERGTVIGELFF. Combining the CDR3 with reference TRBV11-2 and TRBJ2-2 gives the whole variable domain EAGVAQSPRYKIIEKRQSVAFWCNPISGHATLYWYQQILGQGPKLLIQFQNNGVVDDSQLPKDRFSAERLKGVDSTLKIQPAKLEDSAVYLCASTERGTVIGELFFGEGSRLTVL.

This chain links TRBV5-6 with TRBJ2-7, with TRBD2 matching 8 bases. The junction had 15 bases not matched to a gene; V was cut back by 4 bases and J by 0 bases. The CDR3 length is 18 residues. Germline V gene data show CDR1 as SGHDT and CDR2 as YYEEEE. The chain's CDR3 is CASSPREASGPSSYEQYF. DNA for the CDR3: TGTGCCAGCAGCCCCAGGGAGGCTAGCGGGCCTAGCTCCTACGAGCAGTACTTC.

Comment on this clone: The same CDR3 also results from other DNA sequences found in this sample. The rearrangement uses TRBV7-9 and TRBJ1-1, with unresolved D. The CDR3 is 12 residues long. V was pared by 8 bases and J by 3 bases, with 10 bases between. CDR1 and CDR2 from the germline V gene are SEHNR and FQNEAQ (reference sequence). As DNA, the CDR3 is TGTGCCAGCTCTTCTGGGTACACTGAAGCTTTCTTT. This codes for CASSSGYTEAFF.

The V gene is TRBV27, the J gene TRBJ2-3; TRBD2 agrees at 8 bases. The germline V gene encodes CDR1 MNHEY and CDR2 SMNVEV (reference sequence). The junction had 7 bases not matched to a gene; V was cut back by 3 bases and J by 2 bases. This CDR3 has 16 amino acids. The CDR3 protein is CASSFYTSGITDTQYF. The CDR3 DNA reads TGTGCCAGCAGTTTTTATACTAGCGGAATCACAGATACGCAGTATTTT.

The chain joins TRBV9 to TRBJ1-1; 9 nucleotides match TRBD1. There are 13 residues in the CDR3. V dropped 2 bases and J dropped 11; count of bases not matched to a gene: 7. Per the germline V gene, CDR1 is SGDLS and CDR2 is YYNGEE. This CDR3 is CASSVTGGPVAFF. The CDR3 nucleotides read TGTGCCAGCAGCGTTACAGGGGGCCCAGTGGCTTTCTTT.

The J gene is TRBJ2-6, the V gene TRBV19, with D perhaps given as TRBD1 or TRBD2 (5 bases each). The CDR3 contains 15 residues. Trimming took off 11 bases at V and 0 bases at J, with 14 bases between the two ends. From germline, CDR1 is LNHDA and CDR2 SQIVND (reference sequence). The CDR3 region is CARRGRRSGANVLTF. The CDR3 nucleotides read TGTGCCCGCCGGGGCAGGCGCTCTGGGGCCAACGTCCTGACTTTC.

The chain carries TRBV4-2 and TRBJ2-3; 7 nucleotides line up with TRBD2. CDR1 LGHNA and CDR2 YNFKEQ come from the germline V gene. There are 15 residues in the CDR3. Trimming took 0 bases from V and 2 from J; bases not matched to a gene: 2. CDR3 sequence reads: CASSQETSVTDTQYF. The DNA of the CDR3 is TGTGCCAGCAGCCAAGAAACTAGCGTCACAGATACGCAGTATTTT.

The rearrangement joins TRBV4-1 to TRBJ1-2; 7 positions match TRBD1. Trimming at V came to 4 bases and at J to 2 bases, leaving 1 base not matched to a gene. Germline CDR1 and CDR2: MGHRA and YSYEKL. The CDR3 is 13 residues long. The CDR3 sequence is CASSPTGNYGYTF. The DNA for the CDR3 is TGCGCCAGCAGCCCGACAGGGAACTATGGCTACACCTTC.